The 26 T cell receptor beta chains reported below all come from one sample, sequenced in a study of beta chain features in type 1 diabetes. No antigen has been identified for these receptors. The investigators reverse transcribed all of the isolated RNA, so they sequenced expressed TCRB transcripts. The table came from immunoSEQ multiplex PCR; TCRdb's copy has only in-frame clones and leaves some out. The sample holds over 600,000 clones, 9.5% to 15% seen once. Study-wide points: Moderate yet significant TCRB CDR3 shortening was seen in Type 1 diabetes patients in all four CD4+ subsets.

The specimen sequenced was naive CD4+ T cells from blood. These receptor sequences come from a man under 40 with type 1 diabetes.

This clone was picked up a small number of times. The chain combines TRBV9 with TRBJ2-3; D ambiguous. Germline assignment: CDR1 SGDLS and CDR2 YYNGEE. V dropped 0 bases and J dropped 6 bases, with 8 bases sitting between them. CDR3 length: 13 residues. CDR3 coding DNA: TGTGCCAGCAGCGTAGCTTACGGGGATACGCAGTATTTT. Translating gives CASSVAYGDTQYF.

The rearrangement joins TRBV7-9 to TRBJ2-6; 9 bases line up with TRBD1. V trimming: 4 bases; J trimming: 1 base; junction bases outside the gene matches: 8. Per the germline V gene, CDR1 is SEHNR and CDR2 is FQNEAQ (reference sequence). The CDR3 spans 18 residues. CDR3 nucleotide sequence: TGTGCCAGCAGCTACCCCGGGACAGGGAGGTCTGGGGCCAACGTCCTGACTTTC. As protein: CASSYPGTGRSGANVLTF.

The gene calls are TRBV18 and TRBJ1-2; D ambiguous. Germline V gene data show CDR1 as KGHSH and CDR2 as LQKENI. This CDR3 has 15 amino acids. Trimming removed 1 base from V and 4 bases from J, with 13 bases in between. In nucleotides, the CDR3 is TGTGCCAGCTCACCACGAGGAACTCCGTCCTATGGCTACACCTTC. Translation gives CASSPRGTPSYGYTF. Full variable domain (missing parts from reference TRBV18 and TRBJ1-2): NAGVMQNPRHLVRRRGQEARLRCSPMKGHSHVYWYRQLPEEGLKFMVYLQKENIIDESGMPKERFSAEFPKEGPSILRIQQVVRGDSAAYFCASSPRGTPSYGYTFGSGTRLTVV.

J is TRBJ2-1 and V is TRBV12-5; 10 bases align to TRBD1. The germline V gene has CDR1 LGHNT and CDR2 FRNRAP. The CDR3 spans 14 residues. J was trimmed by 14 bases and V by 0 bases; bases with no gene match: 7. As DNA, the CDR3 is TGTGCTAGTGGTTTGGTAGCGGGACAGGGGATCGAGTTCTTC. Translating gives CASGLVAGQGIEFF.

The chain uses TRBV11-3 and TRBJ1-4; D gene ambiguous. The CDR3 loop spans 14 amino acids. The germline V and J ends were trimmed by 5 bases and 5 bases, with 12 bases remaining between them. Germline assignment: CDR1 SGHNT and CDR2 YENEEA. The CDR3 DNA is TGTGCCAGCAGCAAAGGGCGCCCCAATGAAAAACTGTTTTTT. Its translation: CASSKGRPNEKLFF.

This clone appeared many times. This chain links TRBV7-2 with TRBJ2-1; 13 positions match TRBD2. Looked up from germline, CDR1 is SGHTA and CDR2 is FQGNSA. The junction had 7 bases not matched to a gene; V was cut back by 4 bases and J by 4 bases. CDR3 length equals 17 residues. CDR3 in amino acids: CASSSRGLAGSYNEQFF. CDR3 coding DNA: TGTGCCAGCAGCTCCCGGGGACTAGCGGGGTCTTACAATGAGCAGTTCTTC.

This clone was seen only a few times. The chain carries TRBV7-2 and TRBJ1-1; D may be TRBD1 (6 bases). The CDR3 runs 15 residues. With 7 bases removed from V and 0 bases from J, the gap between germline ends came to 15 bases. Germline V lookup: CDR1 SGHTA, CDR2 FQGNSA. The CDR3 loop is CASTLTAGVNTEAFF. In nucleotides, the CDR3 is TGTGCCAGCACACTAACCGCAGGGGTGAACACTGAAGCTTTCTTT.

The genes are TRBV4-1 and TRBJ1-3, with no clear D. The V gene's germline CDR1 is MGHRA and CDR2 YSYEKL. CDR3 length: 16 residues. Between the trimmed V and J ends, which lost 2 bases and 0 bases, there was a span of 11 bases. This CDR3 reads CASSQPGRRSGNTIYF. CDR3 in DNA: TGCGCCAGCAGCCAACCAGGACGGCGCTCTGGAAACACCATATATTTT.

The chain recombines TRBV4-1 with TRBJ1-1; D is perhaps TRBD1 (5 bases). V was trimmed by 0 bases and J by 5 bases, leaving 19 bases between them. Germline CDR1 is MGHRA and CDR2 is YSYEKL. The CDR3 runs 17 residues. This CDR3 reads CASSQEGLPDRRTEAFF. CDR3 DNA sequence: TGCGCCAGCAGCCAAGAGGGGCTTCCCGACCGTCGAACTGAAGCTTTCTTT.

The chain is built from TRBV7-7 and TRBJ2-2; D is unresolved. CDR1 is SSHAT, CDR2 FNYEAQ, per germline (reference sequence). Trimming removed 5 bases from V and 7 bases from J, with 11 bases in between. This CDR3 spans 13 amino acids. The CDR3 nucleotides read TGTGCCAGCAGCCCCTGGGCGGACGGGGAGCTGTTTTTT. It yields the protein CASSPWADGELFF.

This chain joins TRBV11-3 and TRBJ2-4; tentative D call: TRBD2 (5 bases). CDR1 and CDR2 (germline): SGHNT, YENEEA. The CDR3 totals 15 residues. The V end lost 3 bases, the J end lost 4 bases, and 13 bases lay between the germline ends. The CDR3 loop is CASSFEGRTKNIQYF. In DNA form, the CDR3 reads TGTGCCAGCAGCTTTGAGGGCCGGACTAAAAACATTCAGTACTTC. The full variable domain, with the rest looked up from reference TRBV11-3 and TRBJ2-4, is EAGVVQSPRYKIIEKKQPVAFWCNPISGHNTLYWYLQNLGQGPELLIRYENEEAVDDSQLPKDRFSAERLKGVDSTLKIQPAELGDSAVYLCASSFEGRTKNIQYFGAGTRLSVL.

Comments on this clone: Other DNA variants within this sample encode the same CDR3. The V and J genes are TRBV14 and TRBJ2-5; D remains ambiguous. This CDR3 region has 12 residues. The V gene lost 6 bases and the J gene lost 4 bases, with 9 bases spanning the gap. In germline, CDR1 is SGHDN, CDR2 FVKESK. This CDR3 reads CASSLQGETQYF. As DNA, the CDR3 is TGTGCCAGCAGTCTACAAGGAGAGACCCAGTACTTC. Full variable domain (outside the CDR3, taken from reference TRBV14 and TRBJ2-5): EAGVTQFPSHSVIEKGQTVTLRCDPISGHDNLYWYRRVMGKEIKFLLHFVKESKQDESGMPNNRFLAERTGGTYSTLKVQPAELEDSGVYFCASSLQGETQYFGPGTRLLVL.

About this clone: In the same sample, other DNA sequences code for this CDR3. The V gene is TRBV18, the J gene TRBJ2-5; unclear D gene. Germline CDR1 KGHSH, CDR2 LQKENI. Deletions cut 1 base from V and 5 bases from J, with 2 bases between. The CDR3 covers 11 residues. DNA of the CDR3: TGTGCCAGCTCACCACTGGAGACCCAGTACTTC. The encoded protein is CASSPLETQYF.

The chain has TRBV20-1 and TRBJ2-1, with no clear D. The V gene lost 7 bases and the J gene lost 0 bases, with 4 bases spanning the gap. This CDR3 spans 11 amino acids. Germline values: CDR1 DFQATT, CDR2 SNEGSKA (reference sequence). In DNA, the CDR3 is TGCAGTGTCAGCTCCTACAATGAGCAGTTCTTC. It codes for CSVSSYNEQFF.

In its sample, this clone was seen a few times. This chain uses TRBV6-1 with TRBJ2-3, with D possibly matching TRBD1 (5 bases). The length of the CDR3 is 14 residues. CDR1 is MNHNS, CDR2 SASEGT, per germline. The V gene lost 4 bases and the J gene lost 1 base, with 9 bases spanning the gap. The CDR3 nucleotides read TGTGCCAGCAGTGGAGACAGCGGCACAGATACGCAGTATTTT. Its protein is CASSGDSGTDTQYF.

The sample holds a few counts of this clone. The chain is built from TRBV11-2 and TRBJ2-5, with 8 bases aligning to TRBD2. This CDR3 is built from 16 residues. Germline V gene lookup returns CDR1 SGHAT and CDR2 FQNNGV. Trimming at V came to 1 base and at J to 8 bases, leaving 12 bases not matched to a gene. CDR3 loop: CASSLAGSGAPETQYF. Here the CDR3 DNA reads TGTGCCAGCAGCTTAGCGGGTAGCGGGGCCCCAGAAACCCAGTACTTC.

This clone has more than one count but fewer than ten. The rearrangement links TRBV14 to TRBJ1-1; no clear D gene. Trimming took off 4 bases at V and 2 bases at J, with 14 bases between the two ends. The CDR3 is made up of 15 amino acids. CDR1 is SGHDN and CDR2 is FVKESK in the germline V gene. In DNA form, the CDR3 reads TGTGCCAGCAGCCGCCTCGTCAGAGAAAACACTGAAGCTTTCTTT. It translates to CASSRLVRENTEAFF.

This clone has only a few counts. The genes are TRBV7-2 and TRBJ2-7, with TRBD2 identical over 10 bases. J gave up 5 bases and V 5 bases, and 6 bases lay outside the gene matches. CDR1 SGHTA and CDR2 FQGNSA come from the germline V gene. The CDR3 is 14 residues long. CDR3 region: CASSPGTSVNEQYF. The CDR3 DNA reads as TGTGCCAGCAGCCCTGGGACTAGCGTGAACGAGCAGTACTTC.

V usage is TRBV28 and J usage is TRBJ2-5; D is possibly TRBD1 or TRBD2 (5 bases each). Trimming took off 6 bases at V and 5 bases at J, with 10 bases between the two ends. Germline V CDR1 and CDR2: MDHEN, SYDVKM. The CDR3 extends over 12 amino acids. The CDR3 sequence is CASSPGRETQYF. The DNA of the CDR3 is TGTGCCAGCAGCCCGGGGCGTGAGACCCAGTACTTC.

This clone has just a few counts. The CDR3 spells CASSPRTVIDTEAFF. CDR3 DNA sequence: TGTGCCAGCAGCCCGCGGACTGTAATTGACACTGAAGCTTTCTTT. The genes are TRBV9 and TRBJ1-1, with D unclear. CDR3 length: 15 amino acids. V was cut by 4 bases and J by 3 bases, with 16 bases left in between. Germline V gives CDR1 SGDLS, CDR2 YYNGEE.

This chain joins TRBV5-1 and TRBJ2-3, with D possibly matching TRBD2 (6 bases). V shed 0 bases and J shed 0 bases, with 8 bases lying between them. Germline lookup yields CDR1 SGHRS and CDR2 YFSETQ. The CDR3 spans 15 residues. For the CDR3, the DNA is TGCGCCAGCAGCTTGGACGGGGGAAGCACAGATACGCAGTATTTT. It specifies CASSLDGGSTDTQYF.

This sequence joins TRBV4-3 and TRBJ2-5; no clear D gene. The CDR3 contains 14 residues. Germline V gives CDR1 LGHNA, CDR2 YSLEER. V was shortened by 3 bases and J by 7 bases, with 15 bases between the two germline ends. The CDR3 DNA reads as TGCGCCAGCAGCCAGATTCTACTCCGAGGGACCCAGTACTTC. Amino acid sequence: CASSQILLRGTQYF.

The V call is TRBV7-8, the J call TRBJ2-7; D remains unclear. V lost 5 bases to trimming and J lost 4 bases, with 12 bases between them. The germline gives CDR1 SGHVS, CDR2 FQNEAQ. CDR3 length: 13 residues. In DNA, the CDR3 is TGTGCCAGCAGCCCCTCCGGGCCGTACGAGCAGTACTTC. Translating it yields CASSPSGPYEQYF.

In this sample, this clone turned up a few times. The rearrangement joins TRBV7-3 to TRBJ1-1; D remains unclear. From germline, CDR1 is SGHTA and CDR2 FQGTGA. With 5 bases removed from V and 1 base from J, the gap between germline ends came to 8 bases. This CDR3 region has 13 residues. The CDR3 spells CASSAQKNTEAFF. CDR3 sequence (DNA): TGTGCCAGCAGCGCACAGAAGAACACTGAAGCTTTCTTT.

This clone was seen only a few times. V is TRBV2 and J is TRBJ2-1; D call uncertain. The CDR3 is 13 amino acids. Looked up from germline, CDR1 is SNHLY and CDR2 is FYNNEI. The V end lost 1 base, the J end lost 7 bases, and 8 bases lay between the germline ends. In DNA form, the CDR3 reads TGTGCCAGCAGTGAAGGGCAAAGGAATGAGCAGTTCTTC. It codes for CASSEGQRNEQFF. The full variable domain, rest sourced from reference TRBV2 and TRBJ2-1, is EPEVTQTPSHQVTQMGQEVILRCVPISNHLYFYWYRQILGQKVEFLVSFYNNEISEKSEIFDDQFSVERPDGSNFTLKIRSTKLEDSAMYFCASSEGQRNEQFFGPGTRLTVL.

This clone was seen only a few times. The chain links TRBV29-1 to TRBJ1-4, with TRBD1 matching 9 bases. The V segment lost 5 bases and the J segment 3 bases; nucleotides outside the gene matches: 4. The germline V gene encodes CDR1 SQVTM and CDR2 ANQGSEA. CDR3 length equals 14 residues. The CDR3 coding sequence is TGCAGCGTTAAGGGGACAGGGCCTAATGAAAAACTGTTTTTT. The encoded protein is CSVKGTGPNEKLFF.